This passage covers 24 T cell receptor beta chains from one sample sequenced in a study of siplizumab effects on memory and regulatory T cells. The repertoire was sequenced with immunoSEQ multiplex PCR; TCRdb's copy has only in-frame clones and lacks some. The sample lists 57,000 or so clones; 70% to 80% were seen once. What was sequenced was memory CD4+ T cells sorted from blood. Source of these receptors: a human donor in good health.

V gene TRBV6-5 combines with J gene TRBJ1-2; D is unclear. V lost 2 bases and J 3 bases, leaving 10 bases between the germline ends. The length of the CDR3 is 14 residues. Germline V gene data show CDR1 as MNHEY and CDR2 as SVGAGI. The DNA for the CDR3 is TGTGCCAGCAGTTACGGAAAGGGTTACTATGGCTACACCTTC. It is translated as CASSYGKGYYGYTF.

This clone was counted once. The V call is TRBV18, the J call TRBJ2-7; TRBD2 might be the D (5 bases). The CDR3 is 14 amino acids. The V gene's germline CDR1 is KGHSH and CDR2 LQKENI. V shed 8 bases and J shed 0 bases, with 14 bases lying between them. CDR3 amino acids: CASLGELSSYEQYF. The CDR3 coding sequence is TGTGCCAGCCTCGGGGAGTTAAGCTCCTACGAGCAGTACTTC.

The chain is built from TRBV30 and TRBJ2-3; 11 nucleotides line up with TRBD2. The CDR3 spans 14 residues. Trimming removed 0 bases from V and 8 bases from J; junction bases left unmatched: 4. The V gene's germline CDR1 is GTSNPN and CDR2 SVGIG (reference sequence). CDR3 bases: TGTGCCTGGAGTGTTAGCGGGGGGGCCGGTACGCAGTATTTT. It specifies CAWSVSGGAGTQYF.

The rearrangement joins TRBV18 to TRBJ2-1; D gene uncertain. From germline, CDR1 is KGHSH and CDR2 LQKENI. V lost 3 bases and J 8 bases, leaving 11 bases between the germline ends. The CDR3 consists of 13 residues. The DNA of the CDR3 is TGTGCCAGCTCACCGCACAAGGGCGATGAGCAGTTCTTC. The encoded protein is CASSPHKGDEQFF.

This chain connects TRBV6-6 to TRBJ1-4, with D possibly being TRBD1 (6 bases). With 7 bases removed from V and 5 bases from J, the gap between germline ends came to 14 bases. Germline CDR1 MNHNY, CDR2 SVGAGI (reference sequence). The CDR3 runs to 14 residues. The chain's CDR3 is CASNFQGGNEKLFF. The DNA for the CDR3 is TGTGCCAGCAATTTCCAAGGGGGAAATGAAAAACTGTTTTTT.

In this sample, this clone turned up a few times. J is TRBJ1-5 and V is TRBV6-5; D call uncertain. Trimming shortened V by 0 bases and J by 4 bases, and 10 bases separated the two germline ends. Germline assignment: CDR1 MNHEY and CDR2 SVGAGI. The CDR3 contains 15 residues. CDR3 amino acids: CASSYSGGSNQPQHF. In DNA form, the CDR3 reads TGTGCCAGCAGTTACTCTGGTGGCAGTAATCAGCCCCAGCATTTT.

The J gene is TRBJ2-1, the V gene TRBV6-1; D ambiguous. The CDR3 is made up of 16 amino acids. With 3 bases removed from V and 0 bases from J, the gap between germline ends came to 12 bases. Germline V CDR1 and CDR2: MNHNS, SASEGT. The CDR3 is CASSESSALSYNEQFF. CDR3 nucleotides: TGTGCCAGCAGTGAGTCCTCCGCCCTCTCCTACAATGAGCAGTTCTTC.

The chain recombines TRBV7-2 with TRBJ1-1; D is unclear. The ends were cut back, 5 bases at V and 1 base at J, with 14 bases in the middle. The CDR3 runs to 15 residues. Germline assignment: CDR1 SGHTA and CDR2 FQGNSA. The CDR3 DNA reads TGTGCCAGCAGCGCCTACCATGCAGGGAACACTGAAGCTTTCTTT. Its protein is CASSAYHAGNTEAFF.

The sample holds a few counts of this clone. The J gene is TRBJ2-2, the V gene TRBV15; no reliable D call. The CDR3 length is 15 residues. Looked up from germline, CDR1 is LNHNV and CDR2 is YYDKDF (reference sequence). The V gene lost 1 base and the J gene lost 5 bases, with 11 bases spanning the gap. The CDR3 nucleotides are TGTGCCACCAGCAGAGGAGGTCTGGGTACCGGGGAGCTGTTTTTT. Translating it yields CATSRGGLGTGELFF.

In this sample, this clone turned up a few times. The DNA for the CDR3 is TGTGCCAGCAGCCAACAGGTACAAGAGACCCAGTACTTC. Translating it yields CASSQQVQETQYF. The chain carries TRBV27 and TRBJ2-5; a weak D match, TRBD1 (5 bases). The CDR3 runs 13 residues. The V end lost 6 bases, the J end lost 2 bases, and 10 bases lay between the germline ends. Germline V gene data show CDR1 as MNHEY and CDR2 as SMNVEV (reference sequence).

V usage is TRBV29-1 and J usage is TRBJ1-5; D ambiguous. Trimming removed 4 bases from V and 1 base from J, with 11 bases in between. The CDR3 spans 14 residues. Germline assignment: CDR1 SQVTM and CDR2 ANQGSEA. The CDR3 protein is CSVAGGRSNQPQHF. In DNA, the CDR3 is TGCAGCGTTGCCGGAGGGAGGAGCAATCAGCCCCAGCATTTT.

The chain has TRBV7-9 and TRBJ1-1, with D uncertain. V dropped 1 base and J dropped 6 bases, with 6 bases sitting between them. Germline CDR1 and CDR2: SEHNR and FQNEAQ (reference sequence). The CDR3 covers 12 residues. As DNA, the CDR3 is TGTGCCAGCAGCTTAGGGGAATCTGAAGCTTTCTTT. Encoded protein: CASSLGESEAFF.

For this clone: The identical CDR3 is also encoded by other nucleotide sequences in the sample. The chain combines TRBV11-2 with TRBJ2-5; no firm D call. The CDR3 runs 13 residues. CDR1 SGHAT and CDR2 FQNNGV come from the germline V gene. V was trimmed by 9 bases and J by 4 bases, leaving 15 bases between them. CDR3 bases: TGTGCCAGTTCCTTCTTGGGGTTAGAGACCCAGTACTTC. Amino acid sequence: CASSFLGLETQYF.

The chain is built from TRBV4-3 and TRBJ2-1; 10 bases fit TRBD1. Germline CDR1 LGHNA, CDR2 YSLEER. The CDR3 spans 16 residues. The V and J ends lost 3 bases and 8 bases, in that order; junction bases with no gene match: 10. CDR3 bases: TGCGCCAGCAGCCAGGAAATCGACAGGGGGCGAGATGAGCAGTTCTTC. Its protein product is CASSQEIDRGRDEQFF.

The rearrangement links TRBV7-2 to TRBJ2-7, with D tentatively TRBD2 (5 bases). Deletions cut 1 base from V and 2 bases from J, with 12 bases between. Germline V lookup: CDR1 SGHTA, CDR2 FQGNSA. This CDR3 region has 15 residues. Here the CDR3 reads CASSLDRGSPYEQYF. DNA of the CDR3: TGTGCCAGCAGCTTAGATCGAGGGTCCCCCTACGAGCAGTACTTC.

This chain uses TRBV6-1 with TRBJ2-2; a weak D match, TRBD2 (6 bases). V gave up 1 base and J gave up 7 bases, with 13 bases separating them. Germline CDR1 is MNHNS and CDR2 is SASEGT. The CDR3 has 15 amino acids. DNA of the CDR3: TGTGCCAGCAGTGAAGGGAGGGTCGATGGCGGGGAGCTGTTTTTT. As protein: CASSEGRVDGGELFF.

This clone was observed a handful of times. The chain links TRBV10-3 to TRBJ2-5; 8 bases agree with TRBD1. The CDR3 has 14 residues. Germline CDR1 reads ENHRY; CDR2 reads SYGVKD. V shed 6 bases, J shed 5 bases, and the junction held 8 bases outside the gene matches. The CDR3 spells CAISQDRGDETQYF. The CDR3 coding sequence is TGTGCCATCAGCCAAGACAGGGGAGACGAGACCCAGTACTTC.

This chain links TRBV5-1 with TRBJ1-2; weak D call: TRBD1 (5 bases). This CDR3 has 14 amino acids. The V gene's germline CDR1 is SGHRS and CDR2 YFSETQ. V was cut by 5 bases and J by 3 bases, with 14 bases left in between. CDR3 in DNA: TGCGCCAGCAGTTTCGACAGAAACGACTATGGCTACACCTTC. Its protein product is CASSFDRNDYGYTF.

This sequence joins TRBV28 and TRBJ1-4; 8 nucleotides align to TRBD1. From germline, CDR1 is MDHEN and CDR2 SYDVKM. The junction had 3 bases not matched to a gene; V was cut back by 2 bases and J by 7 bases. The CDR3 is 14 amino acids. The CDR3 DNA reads TGTGCCAGCAGTTTAGGGACAGGCACTGAAAAACTGTTTTTT. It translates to CASSLGTGTEKLFF.

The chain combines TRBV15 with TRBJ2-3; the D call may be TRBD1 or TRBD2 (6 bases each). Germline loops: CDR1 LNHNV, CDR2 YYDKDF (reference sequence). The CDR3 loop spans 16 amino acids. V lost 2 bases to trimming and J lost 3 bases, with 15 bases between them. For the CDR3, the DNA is TGTGCCACCAGCAGACCTCAGAGGGGGGCAACAGATACGCAGTATTTT. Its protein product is CATSRPQRGATDTQYF.

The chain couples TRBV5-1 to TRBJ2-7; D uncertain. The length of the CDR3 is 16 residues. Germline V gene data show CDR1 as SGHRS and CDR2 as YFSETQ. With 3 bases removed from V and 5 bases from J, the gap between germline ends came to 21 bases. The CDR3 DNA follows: TGCGCCAGCAGCTCCGCCCCGGCTGTCCGGAAGGACGAGCAGTACTTC. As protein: CASSSAPAVRKDEQYF.

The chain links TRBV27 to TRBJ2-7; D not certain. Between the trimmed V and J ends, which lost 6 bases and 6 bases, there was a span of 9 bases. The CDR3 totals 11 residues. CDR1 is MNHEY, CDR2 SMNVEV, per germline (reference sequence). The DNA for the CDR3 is TGTGCCAGCAGGCCCCCGGCCGAGCAGTACTTC. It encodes CASRPPAEQYF.

The DNA of the CDR3 is TGCGCCAGCAGCCCTGCTGGGAACACTGAAGCTTTCTTT. The encoded protein is CASSPAGNTEAFF. V usage is TRBV4-1 and J usage is TRBJ1-1; D call uncertain. V was cut by 4 bases and J by 1 base, with 7 bases left in between. The CDR3 has 13 amino acids. Germline V lookup: CDR1 MGHRA, CDR2 YSYEKL.

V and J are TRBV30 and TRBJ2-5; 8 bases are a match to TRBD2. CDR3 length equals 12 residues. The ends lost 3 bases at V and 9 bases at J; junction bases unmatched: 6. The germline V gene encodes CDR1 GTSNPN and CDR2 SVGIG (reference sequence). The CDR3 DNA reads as TGTGCCTGGAGGCTAGCGGGCGCGGCCCAGTACTTC. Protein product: CAWRLAGAAQYF.